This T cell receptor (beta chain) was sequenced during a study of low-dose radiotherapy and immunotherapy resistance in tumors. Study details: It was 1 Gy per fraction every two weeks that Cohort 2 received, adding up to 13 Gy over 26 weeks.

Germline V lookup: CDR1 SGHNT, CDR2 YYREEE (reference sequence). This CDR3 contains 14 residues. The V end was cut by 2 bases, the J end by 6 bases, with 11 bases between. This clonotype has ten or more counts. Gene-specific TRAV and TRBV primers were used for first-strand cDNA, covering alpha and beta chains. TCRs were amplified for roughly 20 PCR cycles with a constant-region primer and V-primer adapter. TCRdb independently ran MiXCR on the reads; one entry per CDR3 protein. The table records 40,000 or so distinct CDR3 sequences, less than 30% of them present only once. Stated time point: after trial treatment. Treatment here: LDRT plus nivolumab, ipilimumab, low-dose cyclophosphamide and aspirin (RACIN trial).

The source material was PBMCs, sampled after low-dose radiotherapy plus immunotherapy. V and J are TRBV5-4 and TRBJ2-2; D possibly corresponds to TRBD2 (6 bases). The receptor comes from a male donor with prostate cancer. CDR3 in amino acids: CASSFGGISGELFF. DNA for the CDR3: TGTGCCAGCAGCTTCGGAGGGATCTCCGGGGAGCTGTTTTTT.